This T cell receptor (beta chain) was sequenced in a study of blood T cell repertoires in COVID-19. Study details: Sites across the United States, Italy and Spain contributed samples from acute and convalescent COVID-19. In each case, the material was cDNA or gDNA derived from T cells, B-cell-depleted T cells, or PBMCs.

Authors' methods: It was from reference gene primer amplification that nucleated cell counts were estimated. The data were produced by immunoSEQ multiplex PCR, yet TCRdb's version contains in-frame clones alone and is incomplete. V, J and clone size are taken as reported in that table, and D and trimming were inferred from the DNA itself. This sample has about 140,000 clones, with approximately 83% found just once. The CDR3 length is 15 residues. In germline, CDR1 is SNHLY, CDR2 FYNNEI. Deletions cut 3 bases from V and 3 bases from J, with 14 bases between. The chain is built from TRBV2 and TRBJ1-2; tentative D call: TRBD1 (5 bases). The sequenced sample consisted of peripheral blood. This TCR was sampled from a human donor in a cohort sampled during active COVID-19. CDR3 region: CASSEGPGNYYGYTF. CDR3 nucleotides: TGTGCCAGCAGTGAGGGGCCAGGGAATTACTATGGCTACACCTTC.